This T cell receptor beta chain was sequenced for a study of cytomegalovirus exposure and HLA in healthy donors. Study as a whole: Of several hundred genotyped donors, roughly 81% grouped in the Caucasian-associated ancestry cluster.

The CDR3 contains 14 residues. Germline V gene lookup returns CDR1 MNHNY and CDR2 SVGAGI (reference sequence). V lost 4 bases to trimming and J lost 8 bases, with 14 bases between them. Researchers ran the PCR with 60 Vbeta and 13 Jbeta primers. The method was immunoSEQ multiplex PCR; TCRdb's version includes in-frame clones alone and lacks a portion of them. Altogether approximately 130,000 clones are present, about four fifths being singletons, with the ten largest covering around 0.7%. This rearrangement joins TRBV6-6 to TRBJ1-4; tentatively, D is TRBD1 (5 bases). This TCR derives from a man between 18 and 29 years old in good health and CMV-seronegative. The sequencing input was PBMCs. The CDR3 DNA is TGTGCCAGCAGTTGGAAGGGGCCAGACGAAAAACTGTTTTTT. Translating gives CASSWKGPDEKLFF.